This T cell receptor (beta chain) was retrieved from a study of blood T cell repertoires in COVID-19. Study summary: COVID-19 samples from acute and convalescent phases originated in the United States, Italy and Spain. The analysed material was cDNA or gDNA that came from T cells, B-cell-depleted T cells, or PBMCs.

Original processing notes: Amplification with reference gene primers provided the estimates of nucleated cell counts. Assay used: immunoSEQ multiplex PCR; TCRdb lists only in-frame clones, some missing. The D gene and trimming were derived from the DNA, and the V and J assignments and clone size from that table. The table includes under 75,000 clones, 85% to 90% detected once. This clonotype was sampled from a man in his forties or fifties with acute or convalescent COVID-19. The sequenced material came from peripheral blood.

CDR3 protein: CATRSLGGGSEKLFF. Written as DNA, the CDR3 is TGTGCCACCAGGTCCCTCGGGGGAGGTAGTGAAAAACTGTTTTTT. The V gene is TRBV24-1, the J gene TRBJ1-4; the D gene is possibly TRBD1 (5 bases). Germline V gene data show CDR1 as KGHDR and CDR2 as SFDVKD. V lost 7 bases, J lost 7 bases, and 18 bases lay in between. This CDR3 has 15 residues.